The rows below give T cell receptor beta chains drawn from one sample of a study of cytotoxic CD8 clonotypes in ibrutinib-treated CLL. Produced via immunoSEQ multiplex PCR; TCRdb's table is partial and in-frame only. Of some 92,000 clones in the sample, 70% to 80% were seen once. The sample consisted of PBMCs, taken after 24 months of ibrutinib treatment. These receptors were collected from a human donor with chronic lymphocytic leukemia. Each CDR3 is given with its conserved first and last residue. The D gene is left open where the match is weak. For some rows the clone size is stated as once, few or many, or as a class when expanded; others skip it.

clone size: NA; J gene: TRBJ1-4; V gene: TRBV4-2; D gene: NA; CDR3 protein: CASSQGGTGDEKLFF; CDR3 DNA: TGTGCCAGCAGCCAAGGTGGGACGGGGGATGAAAAACTGTTTTTT
clone size: many; J gene: TRBJ1-1; V gene: TRBV6-1; D gene: NA; CDR3 protein: CAIWLNTEAFF; CDR3 DNA: TGTGCCATCTGGTTGAACACTGAAGCTTTCTTT
clone size: NA; J gene: TRBJ2-1; V gene: TRBV7-2; D gene: NA; CDR3 protein: CASSAYNEQFF; CDR3 DNA: TGTGCCAGCAGCGCCTACAATGAGCAGTTCTTC
clone size: few; J gene: TRBJ1-6; V gene: TRBV7-3; D gene: NA; CDR3 protein: CASSPQGTLNSPLHF; CDR3 DNA: TGTGCCAGCAGCCCCCAGGGGACGTTGAATTCACCCCTCCACTTT
clone size: NA; J gene: TRBJ2-6; V gene: TRBV2; D gene: NA; CDR3 protein: CASSENNSGANVLTF; CDR3 DNA: TGTGCCAGCAGTGAGAACAACTCTGGGGCCAACGTCCTGACTTTC
clone size: few; J gene: TRBJ1-2; V gene: TRBV5-6; D gene: TRBD1; CDR3 protein: CASSLGTAEGYTF; CDR3 DNA: TGTGCCAGCAGCCTAGGGACAGCCGAAGGCTACACCTTC
clone size: NA; J gene: TRBJ2-3; V gene: TRBV5-4; D gene: TRBD2; CDR3 protein: CASSQGTSGTTDTQYF; CDR3 DNA: TGTGCCAGCAGCCAGGGGACTAGCGGGACTACAGATACGCAGTATTTT
clone size: NA; J gene: TRBJ2-6; V gene: TRBV11-3; D gene: TRBD1; CDR3 protein: CASSTDRSNVLTF; CDR3 DNA: TGTGCCAGCAGCACGGACAGGAGCAACGTCCTGACTTTC
clone size: few; J gene: TRBJ1-1; V gene: TRBV5-1; D gene: NA; CDR3 protein: CASSLDQNTEAFF; CDR3 DNA: TGCGCCAGCAGCTTGGACCAGAACACTGAAGCTTTCTTT
clone size: NA; J gene: TRBJ1-1; V gene: TRBV27; D gene: TRBD1; CDR3 protein: CASSLDRGPNTEAFF; CDR3 DNA: TGTGCCAGCAGTTTAGACAGGGGACCCAACACTGAAGCTTTCTTT
clone size: NA; J gene: TRBJ2-7; V gene: TRBV28; D gene: TRBD2; CDR3 protein: CASRRGGRSYEQYF; CDR3 DNA: TGTGCCAGCAGACGGGGCGGGAGATCGTACGAGCAGTACTTC
clone size: NA; J gene: TRBJ2-7; V gene: TRBV10-1; D gene: TRBD2; CDR3 protein: CASRGLAGGGEQYF; CDR3 DNA: TGCGCCAGCAGAGGACTAGCGGGAGGTGGAGAGCAGTACTTC
clone size: NA; J gene: TRBJ2-5; V gene: TRBV27; D gene: TRBD2; CDR3 protein: CATQTSGSRKTQYF; CDR3 DNA: TGTGCCACCCAAACTAGCGGGAGCCGGAAGACCCAGTACTTC
clone size: NA; J gene: TRBJ2-7; V gene: TRBV25-1; D gene: TRBD2; CDR3 protein: CASRGGSLSYEQYF; CDR3 DNA: TGTGCCAGTCGGGGGGGGTCCCTCTCCTACGAGCAGTACTTC
clone size: NA; J gene: TRBJ2-3; V gene: TRBV7-8; D gene: NA; CDR3 protein: CASSFKGRGSLPDTQYF; CDR3 DNA: TGTGCCAGCAGCTTTAAGGGTCGGGGGAGTTTGCCAGATACGCAGTATTTT
clone size: NA; J gene: TRBJ2-5; V gene: TRBV7-2; D gene: NA; CDR3 protein: CASSLAPNVEQETQYF; CDR3 DNA: TGTGCCAGCAGCTTAGCGCCGAACGTAGAACAAGAGACCCAGTACTTC
clone size: NA; J gene: TRBJ1-5; V gene: TRBV19; D gene: NA; CDR3 protein: CASRPGNQPQHF; CDR3 DNA: TGTGCCAGCCGACCCGGCAATCAGCCCCAGCATTTT
clone size: NA; J gene: TRBJ2-2; V gene: TRBV29-1; D gene: TRBD2; CDR3 protein: CSVTGGPNTGELFF; CDR3 DNA: TGCAGCGTTACGGGGGGGCCAAACACCGGGGAGCTGTTTTTT
clone size: NA; J gene: TRBJ1-2; V gene: TRBV7-9; D gene: TRBD1; CDR3 protein: CASSLAGAGGEYGYTF; CDR3 DNA: TGTGCCAGCAGCCTCGCCGGGGCAGGGGGCGAATATGGCTACACCTTC
clone size: NA; J gene: TRBJ2-7; V gene: TRBV15; D gene: NA; CDR3 protein: CATSSGPGPANEQYF; CDR3 DNA: TGTGCCACCAGCAGTGGGCCGGGACCAGCGAACGAGCAGTACTTC
clone size: NA; J gene: TRBJ2-7; V gene: TRBV11-3; D gene: TRBD1; CDR3 protein: CASSPGGQGSYEQYF; CDR3 DNA: TGTGCCAGCAGCCCAGGGGGACAGGGTTCCTACGAGCAGTACTTC
clone size: NA; J gene: TRBJ2-1; V gene: TRBV11-1; D gene: NA; CDR3 protein: CASGGGGSYNEQFF; CDR3 DNA: TGTGCCAGCGGCGGGGGCGGCTCCTACAATGAGCAGTTCTTC
clone size: NA; J gene: TRBJ2-3; V gene: TRBV6-6; D gene: TRBD2; CDR3 protein: CASSPRGAGGPYTQYF; CDR3 DNA: TGTGCCAGCAGCCCCCGGGGAGCGGGAGGGCCATATACGCAGTATTTT
clone size: few; J gene: TRBJ2-2; V gene: TRBV5-1; D gene: TRBD1; CDR3 protein: CASSLADRGVRGGELFF; CDR3 DNA: TGCGCCAGCAGCTTGGCCGACAGGGGGGTCCGTGGCGGGGAGCTGTTTTTT
clone size: NA; J gene: TRBJ2-7; V gene: TRBV5-1; D gene: NA; CDR3 protein: CASSSTGEVYEQYF; CDR3 DNA: TGCGCCAGCAGCAGTACAGGGGAGGTCTACGAGCAGTACTTC
clone size: once; J gene: TRBJ2-5; V gene: TRBV20-1; D gene: NA; CDR3 protein: CSARYQETQYF; CDR3 DNA: TGCAGTGCTAGGTACCAAGAGACCCAGTACTTC
clone size: NA; J gene: TRBJ1-6; V gene: TRBV2; D gene: NA; CDR3 protein: CASSEMERGYSPLHF; CDR3 DNA: TGTGCCAGCAGTGAAATGGAGAGGGGGTATTCACCCCTCCACTTT
clone size: NA; J gene: TRBJ1-4; V gene: TRBV7-2; D gene: NA; CDR3 protein: CASSSQPITNEKLFF; CDR3 DNA: TGTGCCAGCAGCTCTCAGCCGATAACTAATGAAAAACTGTTTTTT
clone size: NA; J gene: TRBJ2-3; V gene: TRBV4-1; D gene: NA; CDR3 protein: CASSQEGTSRQYF; CDR3 DNA: TGCGCCAGCAGCCAAGAAGGAACTAGTAGGCAGTATTTT